A selection of T cell receptor beta chains follows, all from one sample in a study of T-cell reconstitution after alpha-beta-depleted transplantation in children. One entry per CDR3 protein results from TCRdb running MiXCR on the PCR reads. The table shows about 7,200 distinct CDR3 sequences, with approximately 5% occurring only once. The input for sequencing was PBMCs, mostly from graft donor cells, taken 180 days after TCRalphabeta/CD19-depleted stem cell transplant. The receptors originated from a child less than two years old who had a stem cell transplant for acute myeloid leukemia, so the T cells may come from the graft donor. Both conserved end residues are part of each CDR3. Fields, in order: clone size, V gene, D gene, J gene, CDR3 protein, CDR3 DNA. D genes are given only for firm matches. Only some rows state a clone size, as once, few, many or a class for expanded clones.

many	TRBV12-3/TRBV12-4	TRBD1	TRBJ1-5	CASSGQDQPQHF	TGTGCCAGCAGCGGACAGGATCAGCCCCAGCATTTT
many	TRBV20-1	.	TRBJ1-2	CSEHQTFTQGLNYGYTF	TGCAGCGAACACCAAACTTTTACACAGGGACTTAACTATGGCTACACCTTC
many	TRBV12-3/TRBV12-4	TRBD2	TRBJ2-2	CASSTGTSGRLGGELFF	TGTGCCAGCAGCACCGGGACTAGCGGGAGGTTGGGCGGGGAGCTGTTTTTT
few	TRBV7-9	.	TRBJ1-2	CASTVTGRNVYGYTF	TGTGCCAGCACTGTCACGGGACGGAATGTCTATGGCTACACCTTC
many	TRBV19	.	TRBJ2-6	CASSIGQAGANVLTF	TGTGCCAGTAGTATAGGCCAGGCTGGGGCCAACGTCCTGACTTTC
many	TRBV6-5	TRBD1	TRBJ2-7	CASSYSIPGQGAHEQYF	TGTGCCAGCAGTTACTCGATTCCGGGACAGGGGGCGCACGAGCAGTACTTC
many	TRBV5-4	.	TRBJ1-4	CASSLVPGDEKLFF	TGTGCCAGCAGCTTGGTTCCGGGGGATGAAAAACTGTTTTTT
many	TRBV4-2	.	TRBJ2-7	CASSQDARDIREQYF	TGTGCCAGCAGCCAAGATGCCAGGGACATAAGAGAGCAGTACTTC
many	TRBV15	TRBD2	TRBJ2-5	CATSSPRRASGAQETQYF	TGTGCCACCAGCAGTCCACGAAGGGCTAGCGGGGCACAAGAGACCCAGTACTTC
many	TRBV28	.	TRBJ1-2	CASSLTLYGYTF	TGTGCCAGCAGTTTAACACTCTATGGCTACACCTTC
many	TRBV5-6	.	TRBJ2-7	CASSLGRYEQYF	TGTGCCAGCAGCTTGGGGAGGTACGAGCAGTACTTC
many	TRBV7-2	.	TRBJ2-5	CASSKGGTQETQYF	TGTGCCAGCAGTAAAGGGGGAACCCAAGAGACCCAGTACTTC
many	TRBV7-8	.	TRBJ2-3	CASSLSTQGGRSTDTQYF	TGTGCCAGCAGCTTGAGCACCCAGGGTGGGAGGAGCACAGATACGCAGTATTTT
many	TRBV20-1	TRBD2	TRBJ2-7	CSARPLREGYEQYF	TGCAGTGCCCGGCCTTTGCGGGAGGGATACGAGCAGTACTTC
many	TRBV14	.	TRBJ2-1	CASSQQGANEQFF	TGTGCCAGCAGCCAACAAGGGGCGAATGAGCAGTTCTTC
many	TRBV6-5	.	TRBJ2-1	CASRPGLNYNEQFF	TGTGCCAGCAGGCCAGGACTTAACTACAATGAGCAGTTCTTC
many	TRBV10-3	.	TRBJ1-1	CAIAEGTEAFF	TGTGCCATTGCCGAAGGCACTGAAGCTTTCTTT
medium-sized	TRBV20-1	TRBD2	TRBJ2-4	CSVLTSGRGDIQYF	TGCAGTGTTCTGACTAGCGGGAGGGGTGACATTCAGTACTTC
many	TRBV6-5	.	TRBJ1-1	CASDERGLDTEAFF	TGTGCCAGCGACGAACGGGGGCTAGACACTGAAGCTTTCTTT
large	TRBV29-1	.	TRBJ2-3	CSAGERTDTQYF	TGCAGCGCTGGGGAACGCACAGATACGCAGTATTTT
many	TRBV29-1	.	TRBJ2-7	CSVGGQDEQYF	TGCAGCGTTGGTGGGCAGGATGAGCAGTACTTC
large	TRBV29-1	.	TRBJ2-2	CSVEVRATGELFF	TGCAGCGTTGAAGTCAGGGCCACCGGGGAGCTGTTTTTT
many	TRBV6-2/TRBV6-3	.	TRBJ2-6	CASTTHSGANVLTF	TGTGCCAGCACCACACACTCTGGGGCCAACGTCCTGACTTTC
many	TRBV29-1	TRBD1	TRBJ1-2	CSVEAALDRVYGYTF	TGCAGCGTTGAAGCGGCGTTGGACAGGGTCTATGGCTACACCTTC
many	TRBV11-2	TRBD1	TRBJ2-7	CASSSLQGAYEQYF	TGTGCCAGCAGCTCCCTACAGGGGGCGTACGAGCAGTACTTC
many	TRBV6-1	.	TRBJ2-2	CASTNTGELFF	TGTGCCAGCACCAACACCGGGGAGCTGTTTTTT
many	TRBV5-1	.	TRBJ1-2	CASSMTGDNYGYTF	TGCGCCAGCAGCATGACAGGAGATAACTATGGCTACACCTTC
many	TRBV28	.	TRBJ1-4	CASRQNEKLFF	TGTGCCAGCAGACAAAATGAAAAACTGTTTTTT
many	TRBV5-6	.	TRBJ1-6	CASSAIRGGGSPLHF	TGTGCCAGCAGCGCCATCAGGGGAGGCGGTTCACCCCTCCACTTT
many	TRBV7-9	.	TRBJ2-3	CASSLGGVPTDTQYF	TGTGCCAGCAGCTTAGGCGGGGTCCCCACAGATACGCAGTATTTT
many	TRBV12-3/TRBV12-4	.	TRBJ1-2	CASSPLIGPNGYTF	TGTGCCAGCAGTCCTCTGATAGGACCTAACGGCTACACCTTC
medium-sized	TRBV12-3/TRBV12-4	TRBD2	TRBJ2-3	CASRIQLAGGSDTQYF	TGTGCCAGCAGAATACAACTAGCGGGAGGATCAGATACGCAGTATTTT
large	TRBV28	TRBD2	TRBJ2-1	CAGKLAGSDEQFF	TGTGCTGGGAAACTAGCGGGAAGCGATGAGCAGTTCTTC
medium-sized	TRBV20-1	TRBD2	TRBJ2-5	CSAKLAGAYRETQYF	TGCAGTGCAAAACTAGCGGGAGCTTATCGAGAGACCCAGTACTTC
many	TRBV3-2	.	TRBJ2-3	CASSLDLLTTTTDTQYF	TGTGCCAGCAGCCTTGATCTATTGACTACCACCACAGATACGCAGTATTTT
many	TRBV20-1	TRBD2	TRBJ2-1	CSARGLAGVNEQFF	TGCAGTGCTAGGGGACTAGCGGGAGTCAATGAGCAGTTCTTC
many	TRBV12-3/TRBV12-4	.	TRBJ2-7	CASSRAPYEQYF	TGTGCCAGCAGTCGGGCCCCCTACGAGCAGTACTTC
many	TRBV28	.	TRBJ2-7	CASRVSSYEQYF	TGTGCCAGCAGGGTCAGCTCCTACGAGCAGTACTTC
many	TRBV19	.	TRBJ2-3	CASTRGGTDTQYF	TGTGCCAGTACCAGAGGAGGAACAGATACGCAGTATTTT
many	TRBV19	TRBD2	TRBJ2-1	CASSTRLAGGPASSYNEQFF	TGTGCCAGTAGTACCCGACTAGCGGGAGGGCCAGCGAGCTCCTACAATGAGCAGTTCTTC
many	TRBV21-1	.	TRBJ1-2	CASSTQDRNYGYTF	TGTGCCAGCAGCACCCAGGACAGGAACTATGGCTACACCTTC
many	TRBV7-8	TRBD1	TRBJ2-2	CASSFSSWGQGSTGELFF	TGTGCCAGCAGCTTTTCCTCATGGGGACAGGGAAGCACCGGGGAGCTGTTTTTT
medium-sized	TRBV7-2	TRBD1	TRBJ2-7	CASSRDRDRAYEQYF	TGTGCCAGCAGCAGAGACCGGGACAGGGCCTACGAGCAGTACTTC
medium-sized	TRBV7-2	.	TRBJ1-5	CASSLFDQPQHF	TGTGCCAGCAGCTTATTCGATCAGCCCCAGCATTTT
many	TRBV15	TRBD1	TRBJ2-2	CATRDSGTGELFF	TGTGCCACCCGGGACAGTGGAACCGGGGAGCTGTTTTTT
.	TRBV4-2	.	TRBJ2-1	CASSHAPSVSATFNEQFF	TGTGCCAGCAGCCACGCCCCTAGCGTGTCCGCGACATTCAATGAGCAGTTCTTC
many	TRBV18	.	TRBJ2-7	CASSPPTSYEQYF	TGTGCCAGCTCACCACCCACCTCCTACGAGCAGTACTTC
many	TRBV11-2	.	TRBJ2-7	CASSPRRGEQYF	TGTGCCAGCAGCCCTCGTCGGGGCGAGCAGTACTTC
once	TRBV12-3/TRBV12-4	TRBD2	TRBJ2-2	CTRSLVILGLAVNTGELFF	TGTACCCGCAGTTTAGTTATTTTAGGGCTAGCGGTTAACACCGGGGAGCTGTTTTTT
medium-sized	TRBV4-2	TRBD2	TRBJ2-1	CASSHAGLAGVDNEQFF	TGTGCCAGCAGCCATGCCGGTCTAGCGGGAGTCGACAATGAGCAGTTCTTC
medium-sized	TRBV10-3	.	TRBJ2-2	CAIRAGAGELFF	TGTGCCATCAGGGCCGGGGCCGGGGAGCTGTTTTTT
many	TRBV28	.	TRBJ2-1	CASSLELFGLGQYNEQFF	TGTGCCAGCAGTTTAGAGCTCTTTGGGCTAGGACAGTACAATGAGCAGTTCTTC
medium-sized	TRBV12-3/TRBV12-4	.	TRBJ2-7	CASSLADPRVEPYEQYF	TGTGCCAGCAGTTTGGCAGACCCTAGAGTAGAACCCTACGAGCAGTACTTC
many	TRBV7-2	.	TRBJ2-2	CASSLVSRGELFF	TGTGCCAGCAGCTTAGTGTCAAGGGGGGAGCTGTTTTTT
medium-sized	TRBV2	TRBD2	TRBJ2-2	CASSGIPGLAVTGELFF	TGTGCCAGCAGTGGAATCCCGGGACTAGCGGTCACCGGGGAGCTGTTTTTT
many	TRBV28	TRBD1	TRBJ2-5	CASSLRQGAGGTQYF	TGTGCCAGCAGTTTGCGACAGGGGGCTGGGGGGACCCAGTACTTC